This TCR beta chain was sequenced for a study of T cell repertoires in cytomegalovirus infection. Study context: Public TCR beta signatures indicated both CMV infection and matching HLA type.

To note about this clonotype: Its antigen is unidentified.

Study observations and caveats: Identification of carriers of CMV plus the relevant HLA was performed using cumulative public TCR beta family frequency. What dominated the ex vivo response were HLA-C-restricted CMV-specific TCR beta clonotypes.

TCRdb itself ran the reads through MiXCR, one entry per CDR3 protein. This table has hundreds of thousands of distinct CDR3 sequences, approximately 10% appearing once. The V gene lost 6 bases and the J gene lost 10 bases, with 14 bases spanning the gap. This CDR3 has 13 amino acids. CDR1 and CDR2 (germline): SGDLS, YYNGEE. The sequence came from a human donor in good health (CMV status not recorded). Some clones in this sample may be carry-over from other donors' samples. The chain has TRBV9 and TRBJ1-6; a weak D match, TRBD1 (6 bases). Specimen: PBMCs. This CDR3 reads CASNQGRRSPLHF. The CDR3 coding sequence is TGTGCCAGCAACCAGGGGCGCCGGTCACCCCTCCACTTT.